Listed here are 5 T cell receptor beta chains from one sample, sequenced in a study of early T cells in non-severe SARS-CoV-2 infection. MiXCR was run by TCRdb on the 5' RACE reads, yielding one entry per CDR3 protein. The table shows under 65,000 distinct CDR3 sequences, with roughly an eighth occurring only once. Sequencing was performed on whole blood. These receptors were taken from an adult who was a healthcare worker with PCR-confirmed SARS-CoV-2 infection or an uninfected control (not recorded which).

Ten or more counts support this clonotype. V gene TRBV11-2 combines with J gene TRBJ1-2, with D maybe TRBD1 (6 bases). V shed 3 bases and J shed 6 bases, with 11 bases lying between them. This CDR3 is built from 13 residues. Germline CDR1 and CDR2: SGHAT and FQNNGV. CDR3 nucleotides: TGTGCCAGCAGCTTCAGGGGAACTAATGGCTACACCTTC. This sequence encodes CASSFRGTNGYTF.

The V and J genes are TRBV2 and TRBJ2-2; 9 nucleotides line up with TRBD1. J lost 4 bases, V lost 5 bases, and 5 bases had no gene match. This CDR3 has 15 amino acids. The germline V gene has CDR1 SNHLY and CDR2 FYNNEI. The CDR3 loop reads CASSFDRGGTGELFF. DNA of the CDR3: TGTGCCAGCAGTTTTGACAGGGGGGGCACCGGGGAGCTGTTTTTT.

This clonotype was recorded a few times. The chain recombines TRBV7-9 with TRBJ1-2, with D possibly matching TRBD1 (5 bases). V lost 5 bases and J lost 3, with 13 bases in between. This CDR3 comprises 14 residues. Germline V lookup: CDR1 SEHNR, CDR2 FQNEAQ (reference sequence). The CDR3 DNA reads as TGTGCCAGCAGCCGAAAGGGCAGGGACTATGGCTACACCTTC. Its translation is CASSRKGRDYGYTF.

This clonotype was seen only a few times. V and J are TRBV29-1 and TRBJ1-1; no clear D gene. Germline-derived CDR1 and CDR2 are SQVTM and ANQGSEA. V was pared by 3 bases and J by 0 bases, with 5 bases between. This CDR3 is built from 12 residues. CDR3 bases: TGCAGCGTTGATGTCTTGAACACTGAAGCTTTCTTT. It yields the protein CSVDVLNTEAFF.

In this sample, this clonotype turned up many times. This chain connects TRBV19 to TRBJ2-7; 7 bases map to TRBD1. Germline loops: CDR1 LNHDA, CDR2 SQIVND (reference sequence). CDR3 length: 14 residues. With V trimmed by 4 bases and J by 5 bases, 8 bases remained unmatched. The CDR3 nucleotides are TGTGCCAGTAGTACCCGAATGACAGGGAACGAGCAGTACTTC. Translated: CASSTRMTGNEQYF.